This record covers a single T cell receptor (beta chain). Profiling relied on immunoSEQ multiplex PCR, and the TCRdb table lists in-frame clones only, not all of them. The table records fewer than 60,000 clones, 75% to 90% of them present only once. The sample originates from a study of blood T cell repertoires in COVID-19. Between the trimmed V and J ends, which lost 6 bases and 4 bases, there was a span of 18 bases. This CDR3 is 15 amino acids long. CDR1 and CDR2 from the germline V gene are MDHEN and SYDVKM. Sample: peripheral blood. The chain joins TRBV28 to TRBJ1-1; unclear D gene. The sequence was obtained from a man aged 60 to 75 with acute or convalescent COVID-19. The chain's CDR3 is CASSPPGRYSTEAFF. CDR3 DNA sequence: TGTGCCAGCAGCCCCCCTGGCAGGTATAGCACTGAAGCTTTCTTT.